The 8 T cell receptor beta chains in this list originate from one sample, sequenced in a study of T cells in Graves' hyperthyroidism and ophthalmopathy. RNA transcripts provided the source from which TCR beta CDR3 regions were amplified. HTBI primers were used for first-round RT-PCR of the TCR CDR3. TCRdb reanalysed the multiplex PCR reads using MiXCR and keeps one entry per CDR3 protein. The table has around 540,000 distinct CDR3 sequences, 40% to 55% seen once. Sequencing was carried out using peripheral blood or thyroid tissue (not recorded which). Source of these receptors: a woman aged 18-29 years with Graves' hyperthyroidism.

The V and J genes are TRBV7-2 and TRBJ2-3, with TRBD1 matching 10 bases. The CDR3 loop spans 11 amino acids. CDR1 and CDR2 (germline): SGHTA, FQGNSA. Germline trimming cut 10 bases from V and 11 bases from J; bases unmatched to any gene: 6. CDR3 in amino acids: CATGTGVRQYF. The DNA for the CDR3 is TGTGCCACTGGGACAGGGGTAAGGCAGTATTTT.

The chain links TRBV2 to TRBJ2-5, with 10 bases lining up with TRBD2. CDR1 is SNHLY and CDR2 is FYNNEI in the germline V gene. This CDR3 has 15 residues. V lost 5 bases to trimming and J lost 1 base; unmatched junction nucleotides: 4. CDR3 region: CASSHLAGAQETQYF. The CDR3 coding sequence is TGTGCCAGCAGTCATCTAGCGGGAGCCCAAGAGACCCAGTACTTC. Variable domain in full (rest from reference TRBV2 and TRBJ2-5): EPEVTQTPSHQVTQMGQEVILRCVPISNHLYFYWYRQILGQKVEFLVSFYNNEISEKSEIFDDQFSVERPDGSNFTLKIRSTKLEDSAMYFCASSHLAGAQETQYFGPGTRLLVL.

On this clonotype itself: A read error is possible here, since a much larger clone lies one base away. The chain is built from TRBV12-3 or TRBV12-4 and TRBJ2-7; 7 nucleotides agree with TRBD2. Trimming at V came to 10 bases and at J to 9 bases, leaving 12 bases not matched to a gene. The CDR3 has 12 residues. The CDR3 coding sequence is TGTGCCACGTCTGGCGGGAGCGGAGGGCAGTACTTC. Protein sequence: CATSGGSGGQYF.

Only a few counts were recorded for this clonotype. The chain has TRBV19 and TRBJ2-6, with TRBD1 matching 9 bases. Germline-derived CDR1 and CDR2 are LNHDA and SQIVND (reference sequence). The CDR3 has 17 residues. The V gene end was trimmed by 5 bases and the J gene end by 3 bases; junction bases not matched to a gene: 8. The CDR3 reads CASSHPDRGRGANVLTF. For the CDR3, the DNA is TGTGCCAGTAGTCATCCGGACAGGGGACGTGGGGCCAACGTCCTGACTTTC.

This clonotype occurred many times. This chain joins TRBV7-9 and TRBJ2-7; 13 nucleotides align to TRBD2. The CDR3 consists of 16 residues. The V gene end was trimmed by 5 bases and the J gene end by 7 bases; junction bases not matched to a gene: 11. Germline CDR1 SEHNR, CDR2 FQNEAQ (reference sequence). In DNA form, the CDR3 reads TGTGCCAGCAGCCAATCACTAGCGGGAGGGCCGTCGGAGCAGTACTTC. Protein sequence: CASSQSLAGGPSEQYF.

To note about this clonotype: An end of the junction differs from the germline gene, which may be a read error. The chain combines TRBV29-1 with TRBJ2-7; 11 bases line up with TRBD2. The CDR3 loop spans 18 amino acids. CDR1 SQVTM and CDR2 ANQGSEA come from the germline V gene. The DNA for the CDR3 is TGCAGCGTTGAAGACCCGAGGCTAGCGGGAGGAGGGTCCTACGAGCAGTGCTTC. This encodes CSVEDPRLAGGGSYEQCF.

This chain uses TRBV2 with TRBJ2-5; 9 positions agree with TRBD2. This CDR3 is built from 16 residues. V was pared by 6 bases and J by 0 bases, with 8 bases of the junction left unmatched. Germline V lookup: CDR1 SNHLY, CDR2 FYNNEI. CDR3 amino acids: CASSRRSSGDQETQYF. CDR3 bases: TGTGCCAGCAGCCGACGCTCTAGCGGGGACCAAGAGACCCAGTACTTC. Supplemented by reference TRBV2 and TRBJ2-5, the full variable domain reads EPEVTQTPSHQVTQMGQEVILRCVPISNHLYFYWYRQILGQKVEFLVSFYNNEISEKSEIFDDQFSVERPDGSNFTLKIRSTKLEDSAMYFCASSRRSSGDQETQYFGPGTRLLVL.

The chain links TRBV7-3 to TRBJ1-1, with D uncertain. Germline V lookup: CDR1 SGHTA, CDR2 FQGTGA. The CDR3 totals 13 residues. V lost 3 bases and J 4 bases, leaving 9 bases between the germline ends. The CDR3, as DNA: TGTGCCAGCAGCTTTGGACCGGGCACTGAAGCTTTCTTT. Encoded protein: CASSFGPGTEAFF.